This T cell receptor (beta chain) originates from a study of T cell responses to AZD1222 COVID-19 vaccine. With regard to this clone: Its specificity is unknown.

Repertoires were generated with immunoSEQ multiplex PCR, while TCRdb's copy carries only in-frame clones and drops some. Here the sample spans about 110,000 clones, approximately 92% being singletons. Regarding the study as a whole: Spike-specific TCR repertoires showed rising breadth and depth after two AZD1222 doses. Repertoires were obtained solely post-peak T cell response. There were vaccine-associated CD4 TCRs across spike, dominant at 160-218 and 743-854. It should be noted that donors were predominantly white British and more often female, and clonal diversity was possibly underestimated.

The V and J ends lost 4 bases and 3 bases respectively, with 15 bases between them. This CDR3 contains 15 residues. Germline V gene lookup returns CDR1 SGHTA and CDR2 FQGNSA. The receptor's source is an adult in good health. The gene calls are TRBV7-2 and TRBJ2-5; D possibly uses TRBD1 or TRBD2 (5 bases each). Sequencing was performed on peripheral blood, taken on day 0 of AZD1222 vaccination. CDR3 sequence (DNA): TGTGCCAGCAGCTCCTCGGGACCGCTAAAAGAGACCCAGTACTTC. Translated: CASSSSGPLKETQYF.